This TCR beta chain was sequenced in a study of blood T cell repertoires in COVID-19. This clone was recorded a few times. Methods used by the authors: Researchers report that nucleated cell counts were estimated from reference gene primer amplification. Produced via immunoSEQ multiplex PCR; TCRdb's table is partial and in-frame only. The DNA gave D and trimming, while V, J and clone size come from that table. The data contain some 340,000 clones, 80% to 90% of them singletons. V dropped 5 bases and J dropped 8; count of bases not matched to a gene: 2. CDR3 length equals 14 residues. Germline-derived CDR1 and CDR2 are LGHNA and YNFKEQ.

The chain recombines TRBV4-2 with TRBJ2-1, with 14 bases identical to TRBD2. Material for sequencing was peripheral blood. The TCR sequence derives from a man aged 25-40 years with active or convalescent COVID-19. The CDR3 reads CASSVGLAGDEQFF. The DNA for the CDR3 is TGTGCCAGCAGCGTGGGACTAGCGGGAGATGAGCAGTTCTTC.